Below, one T cell receptor beta chain is given with its context. Its target antigen remains unknown. Base qualities are not recorded, but no much larger clone differs from it by a single base. This entry belongs to a study of a mutant IDH1 vaccine in newly diagnosed glioma (dated by TCRdb to about 2021). Regarding the study in general: The roughly 30 treated patients were around 60% male and roughly 40% female, with a mean age of around 40 years. Before enrollment, patients had received standard therapy of radiotherapy alone, temozolomide alone, or radiochemotherapy with temozolomide; most received the combination. Longitudinal TCRB deep sequencing was performed for 20 to 25 treated patients wherever samples were available for exploratory analyses. Six visits were used for peripheral blood collection: V03 (baseline), V05, V07, V10, V12 and V13.

Library preparation used the immunoSEQ multiplex PCR assay. Rearranged TCR beta chain sequences were amplified with the hsTCRB Kit following the manufacturer's protocol. An Illumina MiSeq was used to sequence the TCRB libraries. From the authors' description of their analysis: The proprietary platform of the kit vendor was used for demultiplexing, trimming and gene mapping. Here the immuneACCESS table is served through TCRdb, limited to in-frame sequences with V and J called. Missing clones are a known gap in these copies; in checked studies unresolved V genes cover under half, and the rest lacks a known reason. V, J and clone size are those of that table, while D and trimming were read from the DNA. Recorded for this sample are about 88,000 clones; more than 65% of them occurred a single time. The leading ten clones occupy around 5.2% of the sample. The intended sense of this specimen's time point label: baseline, week 1 (first vaccination visit). The sample's treatment or condition label, in plain terms: pre-vaccination baseline after standard-of-care therapy. Donors had newly diagnosed WHO grade 3 or 4 IDH1-mutant astrocytomas with loss of nuclear ATRX. The samples were drawn from NOA16, a multicentre, single-arm, open-label phase I trial in Germany that tested a mutant IDH1 peptide vaccine in humans for the first time. Blood drawn at visit V03 was used as the baseline sample for immunogenicity testing. Genomic DNA for TCRB sequencing was extracted from EDTA blood using the DNeasy Blood and Tissue Kit.

V and J lose 3 bases and 4 bases, and a span of 6 bases separates them. The CDR3 runs 11 residues from the cysteine to the phenylalanine. The CDR3 DNA has 33 bases and is translated from base 1. For CDR1 and CDR2, the germline V gene lists SQVTM and ANQGSEA. General study outcomes and caveats: It was noted by the authors that analyses of patient blood samples could not be reproduced owing to sample limitations. Selection of PBMC samples for TCRB deep sequencing was based on availability. Vaccine-induced immune responses across multiple MHC alleles were detected in approximately 94% of patients. Pseudoprogression appeared unrelated to alterations in the top peripheral T cell clonotypes detected by TCRB sequencing.

Rearrangement joined TRBV29-1 to TRBJ1-2, with no confidently assigned D gene. This clonotype was sampled from a man aged 35-49 years with glioma. Some clones in this sample may be carry-over from other donors' samples. Source: PBMCs, taken from a glioma patient treated with radiotherapy, temozolomide or both. In nucleotides, the sequence is TGCAGCGTTGAGGACCGCTATGGCTACACCTTC. This translates into CSVEDRYGYTF. Extended through the reference TRBV29-1 and TRBJ1-2 proteins, this CDR3 yields the full variable domain: SAVISQKPSRDICQRGTSLTIQCQVDSQVTMMFWYRQQPGQSLTLIATANQGSEATYESGFVIDKFPISRPNLTFSTLTVSNMSPEDSSIYLCSVEDRYGYTFGSGTRLTVV.